This T cell receptor beta chain was identified in a study of T-cell reconstitution after alpha-beta-depleted transplantation in children. Study-wide results and caveats: At around two months after transplant, the alpha-beta T cells were reportedly derived from several hundred expanded clones that came from non-depleted graft cells.

This clonotype showed up just a few times. Its cognate antigen is unknown. The length of the CDR3 is 13 residues. Trimming took 4 bases from V and 2 from J, leaving 6 bases between them. Germline V CDR1 and CDR2: LGHDT, YNNKEL (reference sequence). A TCRbeta library incorporating unique molecular identifiers was prepared. In TCRdb, the PCR reads were re-called with MiXCR into one record per CDR3 protein. Here the sample spans more than 300,000 distinct CDR3 sequences, around 16% being singletons. The sequencing used PBMCs, mostly from graft donor cells, collected 360 days after TCRalphabeta/CD19-depleted stem cell transplant. The chain couples TRBV3-1 to TRBJ1-5; D remains unclear. This receptor was obtained from a male patient under 10 years old who had a stem cell transplant for acute lymphoblastic leukemia, so the T cells may come from the graft donor. CDR3 coding DNA: TGTGCCAGCAGCCGACTTGGCAATCAGCCCCAGCATTTT. Translation gives CASSRLGNQPQHF.